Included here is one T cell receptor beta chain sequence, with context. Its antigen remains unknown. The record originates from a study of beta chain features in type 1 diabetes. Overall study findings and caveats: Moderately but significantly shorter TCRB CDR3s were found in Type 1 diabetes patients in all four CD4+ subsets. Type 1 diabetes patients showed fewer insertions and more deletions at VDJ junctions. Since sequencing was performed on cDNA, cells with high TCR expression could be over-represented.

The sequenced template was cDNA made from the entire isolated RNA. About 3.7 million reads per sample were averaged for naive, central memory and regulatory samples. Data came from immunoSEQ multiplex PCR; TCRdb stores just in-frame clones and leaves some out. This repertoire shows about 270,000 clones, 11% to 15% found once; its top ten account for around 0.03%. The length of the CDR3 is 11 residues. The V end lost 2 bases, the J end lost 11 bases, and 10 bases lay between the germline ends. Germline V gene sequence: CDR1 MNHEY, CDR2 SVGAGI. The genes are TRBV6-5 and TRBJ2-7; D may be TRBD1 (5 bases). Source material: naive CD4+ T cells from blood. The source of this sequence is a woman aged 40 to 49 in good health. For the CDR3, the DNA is TGTGCCAGCAGTTACGGTGGGGCCGAGTACTTC. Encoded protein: CASSYGGAEYF.